This is a list of T cell receptor beta chains from one sample in a study of glioma-infiltrating T cells. TCRdb re-called the multiplex PCR reads through MiXCR, storing one row per CDR3 protein. The table shows roughly 350,000 distinct CDR3 sequences, with more than 35% occurring only once. Sequenced: glioma tissue, nonneoplastic brain tissue, or PBMCs (not recorded which). The receptors were gathered from a human donor with low-grade glioma or glioblastoma, undergoing nonglioma brain surgery, or in good health (not recorded which). CDR3s include the opening cysteine and the closing phenylalanine or tryptophan. A D gene is named only where the DNA matches it firmly. Size is omitted from some rows. Given values are once, few, many or a class for expanded clones.

J	V	D	size	DNA	CDR3
TRBJ2-3	TRBV7-2	.	.	TGTGCCAGCAGCCCAGATGGGACTGGTAGTTATACGCAGTATTTT	CASSPDGTGSYTQYF
TRBJ1-1	TRBV20-1	.	few	TGCAGTGCTAGGTCGATCGGGGTTCGTTCGTATAAGGCTTTCTTT	CSARSIGVRSYKAFF
TRBJ2-1	TRBV4-1	TRBD2	.	TGCGCCAGCAGCCAGGGCCGGACTAGCGGGGATTTGAATGAGCAGTTCTTC	CASSQGRTSGDLNEQFF
TRBJ1-5	TRBV28	.	.	TGTGCCAGCAGTCCCCGATCTTGGCGGGGACGACCTCAGCCCCAGCATTTT	CASSPRSWRGRPQPQHF
TRBJ1-3	TRBV25-1	.	few	TGTGCCAGCAGTGTGGCAGGAGGAAACACCATATATTTT	CASSVAGGNTIYF
TRBJ2-3	TRBV28	.	.	TGTGCCAGCAGTTTACCATGGGAATACAATGAGCAGTTCTTT	CASSLPWEYNEQFF
TRBJ2-7	TRBV5-8	TRBD2	.	TGTGCCAGCAGTAGGGGACTAGCGGGAGCGCCGGATGAGCAGTACTTC	CASSRGLAGAPDEQYF
TRBJ2-1	TRBV28	TRBD2	.	TGTGCCAGCAGTGGTACACTAGCGGGAGATATAAATGAGCAGTTCTTC	CASSGTLAGDINEQFF
TRBJ1-4	TRBV5-5	.	.	TGCGCCAGCAGCCCGCTAGGTGCAACTAATGAAAAACTGTTTTTT	CASSPLGATNEKLFF
TRBJ2-3	TRBV7-2	TRBD2	.	TGTGCCAGCAGCACAATCGGGACTATCACAGATACGCAGTATTTT	CASSTIGTITDTQYF
TRBJ2-1	TRBV19	.	once	TGTGCCAGTAGTATGGGGCCTGGGGGGTACAATGAGCAGTTCTTC	CASSMGPGGYNEQFF
TRBJ2-2	TRBV27	.	.	TGTGCCAACAGTAAAATAGCGTTCGCGAACACCTGGGAGCTGTTTTTT	CANSKIAFANTWELFF
TRBJ1-5	TRBV7-9	TRBD1	.	TGTGACAGCAGCTTACCAGGGACAGGGGATAGCAATCAGCCCCAGCATTTT	CDSSLPGTGDSNQPQHF
TRBJ2-1	TRBV27	.	many	TGTGCCAGCAGTTGGGACGGCGAGCAGTTCTTC	CASSWDGEQFF
TRBJ2-7	TRBV20-1	.	.	TGCAGCGGAACCCCGATGGATGAGCAGTACTTC	CSGTPMDEQYF
TRBJ2-3	TRBV4-2	TRBD2	.	TGTGCCAGCAGCCCAGCCTTACTAGCGGGAGCAACAGATACGCAGTATTTT	CASSPALLAGATDTQYF
TRBJ1-3	TRBV7-8	.	few	TGTGCCAGCAGCCGAACGACAGGTCGTTTTAAGATTAGCTCTGGAAACACCATATATTTT	CASSRTTGRFKISSGNTIYF
TRBJ2-1	TRBV7-9	.	many	TGTGCCAGCAGCTATATGACCGGGGGCCGCCCGGGGATCTACAATGAGCAGTTCTTC	CASSYMTGGRPGIYNEQFF
TRBJ2-7	TRBV6-2/TRBV6-3	TRBD2	.	TGTGCCAGCACCACCAGGCGGGAGGGCGAGCAGTACTTC	CASTTRREGEQYF
TRBJ2-6	TRBV28	.	many	TGTGCCAGCTCACCGACACGCGGGGCTATATTGACTGGGGCCAACGTCCTGACTTTC	CASSPTRGAILTGANVLTF
TRBJ2-1	TRBV28	TRBD2	.	TGTGCCAGCAGCCGACTAGCGGGAGCTGTCTACAATGAGCAGTTCTTC	CASSRLAGAVYNEQFF
TRBJ1-5	TRBV28	.	.	TGTGCCAGCAGTTTGCGGACAGAAAATCAGCCCCAGCATTTT	CASSLRTENQPQHF
TRBJ1-2	TRBV6-6	.	many	TGTGCCAGCAGTTACGTCTCTTATGGCTACACCTTC	CASSYVSYGYTF
TRBJ1-5	TRBV7-9	.	.	TGTGCCAGCAGCTCGACAGGTTTTGACGCAACCCAGCATTTT	CASSSTGFDATQHF
TRBJ2-1	TRBV6-1	.	.	TGTGCCACCACCCGGTGGGGGGCGGACGATGAGCAGTTCTTC	CATTRWGADDEQFF
TRBJ2-7	TRBV5-4	.	.	TGTGCCAGCAGCTTGGCGGGACACCCCAAGGGCGAGCAGTACTTC	CASSLAGHPKGEQYF
TRBJ2-2	TRBV12-3/TRBV12-4	TRBD1	.	TGTGCCAGCAGTAGACCGGACAGGTTCGGCGGGGAGCTGTTTTTT	CASSRPDRFGGELFF
TRBJ1-5	TRBV6-1	.	many	TGTGCCAGCAGTGAATGGGGGCCAGGGGGCAATCAGCCCCAGCATTTT	CASSEWGPGGNQPQHF
TRBJ2-7	TRBV6-2/TRBV6-3	.	.	TGTGGCAGCAGTTACGGGGTTGAAGCGTACGAGCAGTACTTC	CGSSYGVEAYEQYF
TRBJ2-7	TRBV11-2	.	.	TGTGCCAGCAGCTTAGAGGGTTATGACTACGAGCAGTACTTC	CASSLEGYDYEQYF
TRBJ2-3	TRBV20-1	.	many	TGCAGTGCTTTACCTCGTGGCACAGATACGCAGTATTTT	CSALPRGTDTQYF
TRBJ1-2	TRBV7-9	.	few	TGTGCCAGCAGCTTATCGGGGCCCGAGGGCGGCTACACCTTC	CASSLSGPEGGYTF
TRBJ2-1	TRBV9	.	.	TGTGCCAGCAGCGCACTTGTTACCTACAATGAGCAGTTCTTC	CASSALVTYNEQFF
TRBJ2-3	TRBV27	TRBD2	.	TGTGCCAGCAGTTTATCGCGGCTAGCGGGAGGGCTGCCGGATACGCAGTATTTT	CASSLSRLAGGLPDTQYF
TRBJ2-7	TRBV28	.	.	TGTGCCAGCAGTCCTGCGGTCCTCAGCGCCGAGCAGTACTTC	CASSPAVLSAEQYF
TRBJ2-7	TRBV29-1	.	.	TGCAGCGTTGAATACCGGGAGAAGGACGGGAGCTCCTACGAGCAGTACTTC	CSVEYREKDGSSYEQYF
TRBJ1-2	TRBV24-1	.	.	TGTGCCACCAGTGATTTTTGGAATGGCTACACCTTC	CATSDFWNGYTF
TRBJ2-7	TRBV27	.	.	TGTGCCAGCAGCCGCTTTATTTTCGAGCAGTACTTC	CASSRFIFEQYF
TRBJ1-3	TRBV2	.	.	TGTGCCAGCAGTGAAGAGGATTACTCTGGAAACACCATATATTTT	CASSEEDYSGNTIYF
TRBJ2-7	TRBV5-1	.	.	TGCGCCAGCAGCTTGGCGGGAGAGAGGGCGACTCAGCAGTACTTC	CASSLAGERATQQYF
TRBJ2-3	TRBV7-6	.	.	TGTGCTAGCAGCTTATATCCGAGCACAGATACGCAGTATTTT	CASSLYPSTDTQYF
TRBJ2-7	TRBV13	TRBD1	few	TGTGCCAGCAGCTTTGGGGACAGGGGTAGGTACGAGCAGTACTTC	CASSFGDRGRYEQYF
TRBJ2-3	TRBV20-1	.	few	TGCAGTGCTAGAGTCCGGTGGTGGGAGCGCGTCACAGATACGCAGTATTTT	CSARVRWWERVTDTQYF
TRBJ1-1	TRBV18	.	.	TGTGCCAGCTCAGTCGGACAGCGAATGAACACTGAGGCTTTCTTT	CASSVGQRMNTEAFF
TRBJ2-7	TRBV20-1	TRBD1	.	TGCAGTGCTAGGACAGGGGACGTCGAGCAGTACTTC	CSARTGDVEQYF
TRBJ1-4	TRBV28	TRBD1	many	TGTGCCAGCAGTTCGGGACAGGGTTGGGAAAAACTGTTTTTT	CASSSGQGWEKLFF
TRBJ2-7	TRBV10-3	.	few	TGTGCCACATCCTGGACAGCCTCCTACGAGCAGTACTTC	CATSWTASYEQYF
TRBJ2-1	TRBV11-2	.	.	TGTGCCAGCAGCTTAGGAGGGGGAGGCGGTGAGCAGTTCTTC	CASSLGGGGGEQFF
TRBJ1-5	TRBV7-8	.	few	TGTGCCAGCAGCTTAGTACAGAACAGCAATCAGCCCCAGCATTTT	CASSLVQNSNQPQHF
TRBJ1-3	TRBV15	.	few	TGTGCCACCAGTATAGGGGGGGTCCAACGAAACACCATATATTTT	CATSIGGVQRNTIYF
TRBJ1-4	TRBV2	.	.	TGTGCCAGCAGTGAAGGTCTCACAGCACAGGAAAAACTGTTTTTT	CASSEGLTAQEKLFF
TRBJ2-5	TRBV7-2	TRBD2	.	TGTGCCAGCAGCTTAGCGTCGACTAGCGGGCTAGGTGGCCAGTACTTC	CASSLASTSGLGGQYF
TRBJ2-3	TRBV3-1	.	.	TGTGCCAGCAGTCACAGCGGTGATACGCAGTATTTT	CASSHSGDTQYF
TRBJ2-5	TRBV20-1	.	.	TGCAGTGCTAGAGATGGGAGGGGGCAAGAGACCCAGTACTTC	CSARDGRGQETQYF
TRBJ1-1	TRBV6-1	.	many	TGTGCCAGCAGTGTAACAGTGAACACTGAAGCTTTCTTT	CASSVTVNTEAFF
TRBJ2-6	TRBV27	.	few	TGTGCCAGCAGTTTTTGGGGCTCTGGGGCCAACGTCCTGACTTTC	CASSFWGSGANVLTF
TRBJ2-1	TRBV3-1	.	once	TGTGCCAGCAGCCACCGGACGGCCAACAGATACAATGAGCAGTTCTTC	CASSHRTANRYNEQFF
TRBJ1-4	TRBV6-6	.	.	TGTGCCAGCAGAAATCCCTCAACTAATAAAAAACTGTTTTTT	CASRNPSTNKKLFF
TRBJ1-6	TRBV27	.	many	TGTGCCAGCAGTTTTGTCTATAATTCACCCCTCCACTTT	CASSFVYNSPLHF